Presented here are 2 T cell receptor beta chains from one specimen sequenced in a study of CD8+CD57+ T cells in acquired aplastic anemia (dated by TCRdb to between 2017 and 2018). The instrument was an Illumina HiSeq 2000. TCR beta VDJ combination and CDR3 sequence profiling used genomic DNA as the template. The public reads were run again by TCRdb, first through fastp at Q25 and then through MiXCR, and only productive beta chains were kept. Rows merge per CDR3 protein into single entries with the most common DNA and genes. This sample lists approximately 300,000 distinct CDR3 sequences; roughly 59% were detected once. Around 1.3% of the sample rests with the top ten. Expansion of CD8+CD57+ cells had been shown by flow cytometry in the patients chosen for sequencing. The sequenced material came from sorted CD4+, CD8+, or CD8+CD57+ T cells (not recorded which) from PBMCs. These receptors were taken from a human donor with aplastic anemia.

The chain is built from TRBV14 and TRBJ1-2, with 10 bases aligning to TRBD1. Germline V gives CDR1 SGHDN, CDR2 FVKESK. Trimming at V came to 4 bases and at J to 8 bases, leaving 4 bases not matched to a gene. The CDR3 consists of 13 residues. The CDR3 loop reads CASSPGTGEGYTF. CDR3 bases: TGTGCCAGCAGCCCAGGGACAGGGGAAGGCTACACCTTC.

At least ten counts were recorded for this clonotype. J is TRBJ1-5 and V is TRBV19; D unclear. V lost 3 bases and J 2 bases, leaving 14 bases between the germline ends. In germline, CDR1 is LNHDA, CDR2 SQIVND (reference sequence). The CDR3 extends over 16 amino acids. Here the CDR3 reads CASSIPGPEGNQPQHF. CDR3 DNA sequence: TGTGCCAGTAGTATTCCCGGTCCCGAGGGCAATCAGCCCCAGCATTTT.